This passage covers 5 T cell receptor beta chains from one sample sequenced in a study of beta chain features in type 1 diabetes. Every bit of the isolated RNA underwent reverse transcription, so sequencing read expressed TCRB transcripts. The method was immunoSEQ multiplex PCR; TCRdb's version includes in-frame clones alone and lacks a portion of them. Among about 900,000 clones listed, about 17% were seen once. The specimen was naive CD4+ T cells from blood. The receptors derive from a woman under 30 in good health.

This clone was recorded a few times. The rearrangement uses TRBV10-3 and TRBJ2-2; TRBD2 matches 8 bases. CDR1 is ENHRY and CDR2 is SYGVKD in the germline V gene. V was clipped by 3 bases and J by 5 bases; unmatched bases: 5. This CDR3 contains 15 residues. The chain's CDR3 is CAISESGGRTGELFF. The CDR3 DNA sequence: TGTGCCATCAGTGAATCGGGAGGGAGGACCGGGGAGCTGTTTTTT.

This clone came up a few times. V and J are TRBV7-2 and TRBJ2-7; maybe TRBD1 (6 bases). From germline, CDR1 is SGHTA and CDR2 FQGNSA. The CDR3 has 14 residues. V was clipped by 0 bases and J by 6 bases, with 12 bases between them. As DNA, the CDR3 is TGTGCCAGCAGCTTAGCTACAGGGTTAAGCGAGCAGTACTTC. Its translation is CASSLATGLSEQYF.

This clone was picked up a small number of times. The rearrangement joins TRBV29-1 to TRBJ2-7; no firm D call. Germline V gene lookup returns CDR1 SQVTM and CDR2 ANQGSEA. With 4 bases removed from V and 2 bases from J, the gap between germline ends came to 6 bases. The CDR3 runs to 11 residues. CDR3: CSVAVTYEQYF. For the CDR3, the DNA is TGCAGCGTTGCTGTTACCTACGAGCAGTACTTC.

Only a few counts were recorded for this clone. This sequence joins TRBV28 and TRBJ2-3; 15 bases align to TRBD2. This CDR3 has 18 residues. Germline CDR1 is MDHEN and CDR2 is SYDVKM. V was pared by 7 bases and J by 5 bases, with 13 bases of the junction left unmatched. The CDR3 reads CASNRLGLAGGPEDTQYF. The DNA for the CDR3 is TGTGCCAGCAACCGCCTCGGACTAGCGGGAGGGCCCGAAGATACGCAGTATTTT.

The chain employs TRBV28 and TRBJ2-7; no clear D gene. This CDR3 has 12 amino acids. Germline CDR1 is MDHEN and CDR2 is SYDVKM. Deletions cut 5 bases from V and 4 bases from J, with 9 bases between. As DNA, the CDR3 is TGTGCCAGCAGTCAGACCGATTACGAGCAGTACTTC. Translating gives CASSQTDYEQYF. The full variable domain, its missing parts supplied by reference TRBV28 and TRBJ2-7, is DVKVTQSSRYLVKRTGEKVFLECVQDMDHENMFWYRQDPGLGLRLIYFSYDVKMKEKGDIPEGYSVSREKKERFSLILESASTNQTSMYLCASSQTDYEQYFGPGTRLTVT.